Below are 20 T cell receptor beta chains sequenced from a single sample in a study of T cells in localized non-small cell lung cancer (dated by TCRdb to 2018 to 2021). Library preparation employed the immunoSEQ multiplex PCR assay. TCRdb re-hosts the immuneACCESS table, in-frame sequences only. Its copies lack some clones; in the studies checked, an unresolved V gene accounts for under half of them, and the cause for the rest is not known. The sample table records roughly 30,000 clones; approximately 90% of these occur just once. The top ten clonotypes cover around 2.8% of the sample. Sequencing was performed on peripheral blood, taken before any cancer treatment. The source of these receptors is a woman aged 18 to 49 with stage I lung adenocarcinoma.

Here the CDR3 DNA reads TGTGCCAGCAGTCCGCTAGCGGAGATAGGGGAGACCCAGTACTTC. Residues: CASSPLAEIGETQYF. The V gene is TRBV28, the J gene TRBJ2-5, with 7 bases matching TRBD2. The trim removed 5 bases at V and 5 bases at J, leaving 11 bases unmatched. This CDR3 region has 15 residues. Germline V gene sequence: CDR1 MDHEN, CDR2 SYDVKM.

The rearrangement joins TRBV11-2 to TRBJ2-1, with D tentatively TRBD2 (5 bases). V lost 4 bases to trimming and J lost 7 bases, with 8 bases between them. The CDR3 runs 12 residues. Germline V gene sequence: CDR1 SGHAT, CDR2 FQNNGV. The DNA of the CDR3 is TGTGCCAGCAGCTCGGGATTGAATGAGCAGTTCTTC. It encodes CASSSGLNEQFF.

The chain carries TRBV11-2 and TRBJ1-6, with a possible D match to TRBD1 (6 bases). The V end lost 5 bases, the J end lost 9 bases, and 14 bases lay between the germline ends. CDR1 SGHAT and CDR2 FQNNGV come from the germline V gene. This CDR3 spans 14 amino acids. CDR3 DNA sequence: TGTGCCAGCAGCCCCAGGGGAGTGGGTTCACCCCTCCACTTT. Protein sequence: CASSPRGVGSPLHF.

V is TRBV12-5 and J is TRBJ1-6, with no clear D. CDR1 is LGHNT, CDR2 FRNRAP, per germline. The V and J ends lost 7 bases and 0 bases respectively, with 19 bases between them. The CDR3 length is 18 residues. The CDR3 DNA reads as TGTGCTAGTGCCTCCCTGTTCGGCAACCACTCCTATAATTCACCCCTCCACTTT. This encodes CASASLFGNHSYNSPLHF. The full variable domain, rest sourced from reference TRBV12-5 and TRBJ1-6, is DARVTQTPRHKVTEMGQEVTMRCQPILGHNTVFWYRQTMMQGLELLAYFRNRAPLDDSGMPKDRFSAEMPDATLATLKIQPSEPRDSAVYFCASASLFGNHSYNSPLHFGNGTRLTVT.

The gene calls are TRBV12-5 and TRBJ2-1; TRBD1 is a possible D gene (6 bases). The CDR3 has 14 amino acids. Germline assignment: CDR1 LGHNT and CDR2 FRNRAP. Deletions cut 4 bases from V and 7 bases from J, with 14 bases between. CDR3 sequence (DNA): TGTGCTAGTGGTTCGACAACAGGGTCGAATGAGCAGTTCTTC. It encodes CASGSTTGSNEQFF.

This clone was seen a single time. V usage is TRBV7-2 and J usage is TRBJ2-3, with 8 bases lining up with TRBD2. J was trimmed by 0 bases and V by 2 bases; bases with no gene match: 7. Per germline, CDR1 SGHTA and CDR2 FQGNSA. The CDR3 loop spans 17 amino acids. In DNA, the CDR3 is TGTGCCAGCAGCTTACAGGCTAGCGGGTTGAGCACAGATACGCAGTATTTT. As protein: CASSLQASGLSTDTQYF.

The CDR3 sequence is CASSRAGDQPQHF. In nucleotides, the CDR3 is TGTGCCAGCTCACGGGCAGGGGACCAGCCCCAGCATTTT. V gene TRBV18 combines with J gene TRBJ1-5, with D possibly being TRBD1 (6 bases). Looked up from germline, CDR1 is KGHSH and CDR2 is LQKENI. V was shortened by 4 bases and J by 7 bases, with 11 bases between the two germline ends. The CDR3 has 13 residues.

This chain joins TRBV30 and TRBJ2-2, with D possibly matching TRBD1 (6 bases). Germline V lookup: CDR1 GTSNPN, CDR2 SVGIG (reference sequence). Deletions cut 3 bases from V and 0 bases from J, with 17 bases between. The CDR3 runs to 17 residues. The CDR3 sequence is CAWSPRPGQTNTGELFF. In nucleotides, the CDR3 is TGTGCCTGGAGCCCCCGGCCCGGACAGACGAACACCGGGGAGCTGTTTTTT.

The chain combines TRBV18 with TRBJ2-1; tentatively, D is TRBD1 (5 bases). The germline CDR1 and CDR2 sequences are KGHSH and LQKENI. The CDR3 extends over 14 amino acids. Trimming took off 0 bases at V and 7 bases at J, with 10 bases between the two ends. CDR3 DNA sequence: TGTGCCAGCTCACCACCCAGTCAGGGAAATGAGCAGTTCTTC. Translation: CASSPPSQGNEQFF.

The rearrangement joins TRBV27 to TRBJ1-4; D is ambiguous. The V and J ends lost 6 bases and 8 bases respectively, with 10 bases between them. CDR3 length: 12 amino acids. Germline V lookup: CDR1 MNHEY, CDR2 SMNVEV (reference sequence). CDR3 nucleotide sequence: TGTGCCAGCAGGTTGGATGGGGAAAAACTGTTTTTT. This codes for CASRLDGEKLFF.

This clone was observed once. The rearrangement links TRBV6-5 to TRBJ1-4, with D maybe TRBD1 (6 bases). This CDR3 is built from 16 residues. The ends were cut back, 2 bases at V and 2 bases at J, with 12 bases in the middle. The germline CDR1 and CDR2 sequences are MNHEY and SVGAGI. The CDR3 loop reads CASSYGGGMTNEKLFF. The CDR3 DNA reads as TGTGCCAGCAGTTACGGGGGGGGCATGACTAATGAAAAACTGTTTTTT.

The rearrangement links TRBV6-6 to TRBJ2-7, with no clear D. There are 11 residues in the CDR3. Germline loops: CDR1 MNHNY, CDR2 SVGAGI (reference sequence). V shed 6 bases and J shed 4 bases, with 7 bases lying between them. The CDR3, as DNA: TGTGCCAGCAGGGATCTGTACGAGCAGTACTTC. Its protein is CASRDLYEQYF.

This chain connects TRBV18 to TRBJ1-2; maybe TRBD1 (5 bases). The V gene lost 4 bases and the J gene lost 9 bases, with 15 bases spanning the gap. The CDR3 consists of 13 residues. Germline CDR1 and CDR2: KGHSH and LQKENI. This chain's CDR3 is CASSRGPAGSYTF. The DNA for the CDR3 is TGTGCCAGCTCACGGGGTCCGGCAGGGAGCTACACCTTC.

The V gene is TRBV11-2, the J gene TRBJ2-5; maybe TRBD2 (6 bases). V lost 4 bases, J lost 1 base, and 7 bases lay in between. Germline V gene lookup returns CDR1 SGHAT and CDR2 FQNNGV. CDR3 length equals 13 residues. The CDR3 DNA reads as TGTGCCAGCAGCTCGGGACTCCAAGAGACCCAGTACTTC. It translates to CASSSGLQETQYF. Looking up the rest from reference TRBV11-2 and TRBJ2-5 gives the full variable domain: EAGVAQSPRYKIIEKRQSVAFWCNPISGHATLYWYQQILGQGPKLLIQFQNNGVVDDSQLPKDRFSAERLKGVDSTLKIQPAKLEDSAVYLCASSSGLQETQYFGPGTRLLVL.

This rearrangement joins TRBV18 to TRBJ1-5, with 7 bases identical to TRBD1. The V gene end was trimmed by 3 bases and the J gene end by 1 base; junction bases not matched to a gene: 9. This CDR3 spans 17 amino acids. Germline lookup yields CDR1 KGHSH and CDR2 LQKENI. CDR3 sequence: CASSPSPTGASNQPQHF. CDR3 nucleotides: TGTGCCAGCTCACCGTCCCCTACAGGGGCCAGCAATCAGCCCCAGCATTTT.

This chain links TRBV30 with TRBJ1-2; no reliable D call. Germline CDR1 reads GTSNPN; CDR2 reads SVGIG (reference sequence). Deletions cut 6 bases from V and 4 bases from J, with 12 bases between. The CDR3 runs to 12 residues. The CDR3 region is CACLGIGYGYTF. The CDR3 region has the DNA TGTGCCTGCCTCGGGATTGGCTATGGCTACACCTTC. The variable domain in full, with the rest retrieved from reference TRBV30 and TRBJ1-2, is SQTIHQWPATLVQPVGSPLSLECTVEGTSNPNLYWYRQAAGRGLQLLFYSVGIGQISSEVPQNLSASRPQDRQFILSSKKLLLSDSGFYLCACLGIGYGYTFGSGTRLTVV.

The rearrangement uses TRBV28 and TRBJ1-1, with unresolved D. Trimming pared 4 bases from V and 0 bases from J, leaving 12 bases between. The CDR3 runs 15 residues. In germline, CDR1 is MDHEN, CDR2 SYDVKM. This CDR3 reads CASSWEGLMNTEAFF. The CDR3 DNA reads as TGTGCCAGCAGTTGGGAAGGGCTCATGAACACTGAAGCTTTCTTT.

This chain uses TRBV14 with TRBJ2-7; D unclear. CDR3 size: 15 residues. V was clipped by 1 base and J by 0 bases, with 10 bases between them. The germline CDR1 and CDR2 sequences are SGHDN and FVKESK. The CDR3 DNA follows: TGTGCCAGCAGCCAAGGGGCAGAACTCTCCTACGAGCAGTACTTC. This encodes CASSQGAELSYEQYF.

This clone has only one observation. The chain uses TRBV5-1 and TRBJ2-2; either TRBD1 or TRBD2 may fit D (5 bases each). In germline, CDR1 is SGHRS, CDR2 YFSETQ. Trimming left V 3 bases short and J 8 bases short, with 14 bases between. The CDR3 covers 14 residues. This chain's CDR3 is CASSSRAGTGELFF. For the CDR3, the DNA is TGCGCCAGCAGCTCGAGGGCAGGGACGGGGGAGCTGTTTTTT.

The rearrangement uses TRBV10-3 and TRBJ1-5; 8 bases fit TRBD1. CDR1 is ENHRY, CDR2 SYGVKD, per germline. The V gene end was trimmed by 10 bases and the J gene end by 9 bases; junction bases not matched to a gene: 14. This CDR3 is built from 14 residues. CDR3 loop: CATGADRAPGPQHF. The CDR3 nucleotides read TGTGCCACCGGGGCGGACAGGGCCCCAGGGCCCCAGCATTTT.